One and the same sample provided the 21 T cell receptor beta chains below, sequenced in a study of cytomegalovirus exposure and HLA in healthy donors. Generated by immunoSEQ multiplex PCR, the TCRdb table keeps only in-frame clones and is missing some. The top ten clones hold approximately 0.95% of a sample with fewer than 350,000 clones, roughly 90% of them seen once. The sample was PBMCs. The receptors here all came from a woman between 18 and 29 years old in good health and CMV-seronegative.

V is TRBV6-1 and J is TRBJ2-5; tentatively, D is TRBD2 (5 bases). Germline V lookup: CDR1 MNHNS, CDR2 SASEGT. V shed 9 bases and J shed 3 bases, with 20 bases lying between them. This CDR3 contains 15 residues. CDR3 residues: CASLRGKTKEETQYF. CDR3 sequence (DNA): TGTGCCAGTCTTCGGGGAAAAACTAAAGAAGAGACCCAGTACTTC.

V is TRBV4-1 and J is TRBJ2-7; 11 nucleotides match TRBD2. J lost 3 bases, V lost 3 bases, and 7 bases had no gene match. Germline-derived CDR1 and CDR2 are MGHRA and YSYEKL. This CDR3 spans 16 amino acids. CDR3 DNA sequence: TGCGCCAGCAGCCAGGGACTAGCGGAGGGGTACTACGAGCAGTACTTC. This codes for CASSQGLAEGYYEQYF.

The chain links TRBV4-3 to TRBJ2-7; 9 nucleotides match TRBD2. The V gene's germline CDR1 is LGHNA and CDR2 YSLEER. After removal of 0 bases from V and 6 bases from J, the junction contained 12 bases not matched to a gene. There are 17 residues in the CDR3. CDR3 coding DNA: TGCGCCAGCAGCCAAGATTCGGTACTAGCGGGCCTTCGCGAGCAGTACTTC. This translates into CASSQDSVLAGLREQYF.

The chain has TRBV6-5 and TRBJ1-1, with 7 bases lining up with TRBD1. Germline CDR1 reads MNHEY; CDR2 reads SVGAGI. The CDR3 is 14 amino acids. V dropped 2 bases and J dropped 4; count of bases not matched to a gene: 4. The CDR3 region has the DNA TGTGCCAGCAGTTACATGAGGGGGCTCACTGAAGCTTTCTTT. Translating gives CASSYMRGLTEAFF.

This rearrangement joins TRBV29-1 to TRBJ2-1, with TRBD2 matching 8 bases. Per the germline V gene, CDR1 is SQVTM and CDR2 is ANQGSEA. This CDR3 is built from 13 residues. V shed 8 bases and J 2 bases; nucleotides not matched to a gene: 5. The CDR3, as DNA: TGCAGCCTCCCAGCGGGGGCCTACAATGAGCAGTTCTTC. Translated: CSLPAGAYNEQFF.

The chain couples TRBV2 to TRBJ2-2, with a tentative D call TRBD1 (7 bases). In germline, CDR1 is SNHLY, CDR2 FYNNEI. The CDR3 length is 14 residues. Between the trimmed V and J ends, which lost 8 bases and 4 bases, there was a span of 14 bases. The CDR3 DNA follows: TGTGCCAGCTCCCGACAGGGAGGCACCGGGGAGCTGTTTTTT. Its translation: CASSRQGGTGELFF.

The chain uses TRBV5-1 and TRBJ1-5; D may be TRBD1 (6 bases). Trimming removed 4 bases from V and 4 bases from J, with 15 bases in between. The CDR3 extends over 15 amino acids. Germline lookup yields CDR1 SGHRS and CDR2 YFSETQ. The CDR3 sequence: CASSPSTGTNQPQHF. Written as DNA, the CDR3 is TGCGCCAGCAGCCCTTCAACCGGGACAAATCAGCCCCAGCATTTT.

This clone was picked up one time. This chain uses TRBV7-7 with TRBJ2-5; 9 bases fit TRBD2. CDR3 size: 15 residues. CDR1 is SSHAT and CDR2 is FNYEAQ in the germline V gene (reference sequence). The V gene end was trimmed by 3 bases and the J gene end by 2 bases; junction bases not matched to a gene: 4. This chain's CDR3 is CASSLGLATQETQYF. Written as DNA, the CDR3 is TGTGCCAGCAGCTTGGGACTAGCCACACAAGAGACCCAGTACTTC. The full variable domain, rest sourced from reference TRBV7-7 and TRBJ2-5, is GAGVSQSPRYKVTKRGQDVTLRCDPISSHATLYWYQQALGQGPEFLTYFNYEAQPDKSGLPSDRFSAERPEGSISTLTIQRTEQRDSAMYRCASSLGLATQETQYFGPGTRLLVL.

CDR3 residues: CASSGVMNTEAFF. The CDR3 DNA reads TGTGCCAGTTCCGGGGTCATGAACACTGAAGCTTTCTTT. The gene calls are TRBV19 and TRBJ1-1; D gene ambiguous. Germline V gives CDR1 LNHDA, CDR2 SQIVND (reference sequence). The V and J ends lost 8 bases and 0 bases respectively, with 10 bases between them. The CDR3 is made up of 13 amino acids.

V and J are TRBV6-5 and TRBJ2-3, with D tentatively TRBD2 (6 bases). CDR1 MNHEY and CDR2 SVGAGI come from the germline V gene. The CDR3 loop spans 13 amino acids. Trimming left V 7 bases short and J 1 base short, with 9 bases between. The CDR3 DNA reads TGTGCCAGCAAGCGGGTGGGCACAGATACGCAGTATTTT. Translation: CASKRVGTDTQYF.

This clone turned up a few times. The chain joins TRBV30 to TRBJ1-5; the D gene is possibly TRBD1 (5 bases). CDR3 length equals 14 residues. Germline loops: CDR1 GTSNPN, CDR2 SVGIG (reference sequence). Trimming took off 5 bases at V and 5 bases at J, with 16 bases between the two ends. In nucleotides, the CDR3 is TGTGCCTGGGACTCAGGGATAGTGGATCAGCCCCAGCATTTT. Its protein is CAWDSGIVDQPQHF.

This rearrangement joins TRBV28 to TRBJ2-7; 9 bases map to TRBD2. The CDR3 totals 13 residues. Trimming took 5 bases from V and 5 from J; bases not matched to a gene: 4. Germline V lookup: CDR1 MDHEN, CDR2 SYDVKM. Here the CDR3 DNA reads TGTGCCAGCAGTACGGGACTAGCTAACGAGCAGTACTTC. It codes for CASSTGLANEQYF.

The V gene is TRBV2, the J gene TRBJ2-3; TRBD2 might be the D (5 bases). The CDR3 consists of 14 residues. The germline CDR1 and CDR2 sequences are SNHLY and FYNNEI. Trimming shortened V by 3 bases and J by 5 bases, and 12 bases separated the two germline ends. In nucleotides, the CDR3 is TGTGCCAGCAGTGACCACGGGGTGGGAGATACGCAGTATTTT. Its protein product is CASSDHGVGDTQYF.

The V call is TRBV27, the J call TRBJ2-3, with 7 bases aligning to TRBD1. Germline-derived CDR1 and CDR2 are MNHEY and SMNVEV (reference sequence). The ends lost 7 bases at V and 4 bases at J; junction bases unmatched: 5. This CDR3 has 13 residues. The DNA for the CDR3 is TGTGCCAGCAAACTCACAGGGGCAGATACGCAGTATTTT. This codes for CASKLTGADTQYF.

The rearrangement joins TRBV4-2 to TRBJ1-3, with D perhaps matching TRBD1 (5 bases). Germline CDR1 reads LGHNA; CDR2 reads YNFKEQ. Between the trimmed V and J ends, which lost 0 bases and 1 base, there was a span of 7 bases. The CDR3 runs 15 residues. CDR3 sequence reads: CASSQDRTSGNTIYF. DNA for the CDR3: TGTGCCAGCAGCCAAGACCGGACATCTGGAAACACCATATATTTT.

This clone was recorded once. The chain recombines TRBV9 with TRBJ1-1; 9 positions match TRBD1. V gave up 2 bases and J gave up 1 base; unmatched junction bases: 3. The CDR3 loop spans 15 amino acids. Per the germline V gene, CDR1 is SGDLS and CDR2 is YYNGEE. Here the CDR3 reads CASSVGTGTNTEAFF. The DNA for the CDR3 is TGTGCCAGCAGCGTCGGGACAGGGACGAACACTGAAGCTTTCTTT. The full variable domain, its missing parts supplied by reference TRBV9 and TRBJ1-1, is DSGVTQTPKHLITATGQRVTLRCSPRSGDLSVYWYQQSLDQGLQFLIQYYNGEERAKGNILERFSAQQFPDLHSELNLSSLELGDSALYFCASSVGTGTNTEAFFGQGTRLTVV.

Notes on this clone: The sample has other DNA sequences that encode this CDR3 too. The chain employs TRBV28 and TRBJ1-2, with 7 positions matching TRBD1. J lost 4 bases, V lost 6 bases, and 5 bases had no gene match. CDR1 is MDHEN, CDR2 SYDVKM, per germline. The CDR3 is made up of 13 amino acids. The CDR3 DNA follows: TGTGCCAGCAGGGAGGACAGGCTCTATGGCTACACCTTC. Translating it yields CASREDRLYGYTF.

The gene calls are TRBV5-1 and TRBJ1-5; D possibly corresponds to TRBD1 (5 bases). Trimming pared 3 bases from V and 6 bases from J, leaving 16 bases between. Germline loops: CDR1 SGHRS, CDR2 YFSETQ. The CDR3 consists of 15 residues. The CDR3 here is CASSSTPGRGQPQHF. The CDR3 DNA is TGCGCCAGCAGCTCGACACCCGGAAGGGGTCAGCCCCAGCATTTT.

V gene TRBV4-1 combines with J gene TRBJ1-2; possible D gene TRBD1, 5 bases. In germline, CDR1 is MGHRA, CDR2 YSYEKL. CDR3 length: 16 amino acids. V lost 1 base and J 0 bases, leaving 12 bases between the germline ends. CDR3 in DNA: TGCGCCAGCAGCCAAGGCCCGGGGGTGGCTAACTATGGCTACACCTTC. Translated, it gives CASSQGPGVANYGYTF.

The chain recombines TRBV7-6 with TRBJ1-3; D may be TRBD1 (6 bases). The CDR3 sequence is 13 residues long. The V gene lost 6 bases and the J gene lost 8 bases, with 14 bases spanning the gap. Germline CDR1 is SGHVS and CDR2 is FNYEAQ. CDR3 in DNA: TGTGCCAGCAGTAAGGGAAGGGGGTACACCATATATTTT. Protein product: CASSKGRGYTIYF.

The chain has TRBV27 and TRBJ2-2; TRBD2 matches at 10 bases. J gave up 6 bases and V 0 bases, and 7 bases lay outside the gene matches. CDR3 length: 17 residues. Germline V gives CDR1 MNHEY, CDR2 SMNVEV (reference sequence). DNA for the CDR3: TGTGCCAGCAGTTTATCTCCTAGCGGGAGAGGGGCCGGGGAGCTGTTTTTT. This sequence encodes CASSLSPSGRGAGELFF.